Described below is a single T cell receptor (beta chain) sequence and its context. Antigen specificity is unknown. At one boundary the junction diverges from the germline segment, which might be a read error. Other DNA sequences in the same sample also yield this CDR3. This sample is part of a study of cytomegalovirus exposure and HLA in healthy donors. Study observations and caveats: When a later analysis was performed, an Asian-associated ancestry cluster reportedly had fewer N-insertions than the roughly 690-donor mean. Earlier analysis found most TCR beta V segments productive about 87% or about 30% of the time.

Both 60 Vbeta primers and 13 Jbeta primers went into the PCR. Profiling relied on immunoSEQ multiplex PCR, and the TCRdb table lists in-frame clones only, not all of them. Seen here are some 130,000 clones, over 50% observed once, and the top ten hold approximately 1.7%. CDR1 is MNHEY, CDR2 SVGAGI, per germline. This CDR3 contains 15 residues. This sequence originates from a human donor in good health. The sample comprised PBMCs. V is TRBV6-5 and J is TRBJ2-2, with TRBD2 identical over 11 bases. The CDR3 region is CASTLIAGGPRELFF. DNA for the CDR3: TGTGCTAGCACTTTGATAGCGGGAGGGCCCCGGGAGCTGTTTTTT.